This T cell receptor (beta chain) was documented in a study of beta chain features in type 1 diabetes. Study overall: Regarding age, gender and cell yields, patients proved similar to healthy donors.

As concerns this clone: Its antigen is undetermined.

The CDR3 totals 14 residues. V was pared by 2 bases and J by 1 base, with 1 base of the junction left unmatched. Germline CDR1 reads SGDLS; CDR2 reads YYNGEE. The investigators reverse transcribed all of the isolated RNA, so they sequenced expressed TCRB transcripts. This table comes from immunoSEQ multiplex PCR, and its TCRdb copy is limited to in-frame clones, with some not included. Of under 500,000 clones in the sample, roughly 31% were seen once. General study findings and limits: These data did not resolve whether HLA type affects TCRB rearrangement. PCR could preferentially amplify shorter templates, alike in patients and controls.

Cells sorted by CD45RO/CCR7/CD25/CD127/CD95/CD27 comprised CD4+ naive, central memory, regulatory and stem cell-like memory cells. The source is a man aged 18 to 29 in good health. The gene calls are TRBV9 and TRBJ2-5, with 8 bases matching TRBD2. The sequenced sample was naive CD4+ T cells from blood. The CDR3 loop is CASSVSGAQETQYF. As DNA, the CDR3 is TGTGCCAGCAGCGTTAGCGGGGCCCAAGAGACCCAGTACTTC.